A single sample is the source of the 23 T cell receptor beta chains below, sequenced in a study of OX40 agonist ivuxolimab in advanced cancers. The protocol was immunoSEQ multiplex PCR, while the TCRdb copy is restricted to in-frame clones and leaves out a portion. The data show about 15,000 clones, with approximately 95% seen just once and around a fifth held by the top ten. This specimen consisted of CD4+ or CD8+ T cells sorted from blood, obtained in a trial of the OX40 agonist ivuxolimab. Receptor source: an adult with an advanced solid tumor such as melanoma, head and neck, liver or kidney cancer.

This clone has just a few counts. The chain carries TRBV7-9 and TRBJ2-7; D is possibly TRBD2 (5 bases). CDR3 length: 12 amino acids. V lost 5 bases to trimming and J lost 5 bases, with 10 bases between them. CDR1 SEHNR and CDR2 FQNEAQ come from the germline V gene (reference sequence). The CDR3 bases are TGTGCCAGCAGCCCCACGCGGGACGAGCAGTACTTC. It is translated as CASSPTRDEQYF.

This rearrangement joins TRBV6-4 to TRBJ1-2; D is uncertain. Germline CDR1 is MRHNA and CDR2 is SNTAGT. Trimming cost V 2 bases and J 3 bases, with 7 bases left between them. CDR3 length equals 13 residues. The DNA for the CDR3 is TGTGCCAGCAGTGACAGGGATCACTATGGCTACACCTTC. Translation: CASSDRDHYGYTF.

The rearrangement joins TRBV27 to TRBJ2-1; perhaps TRBD2 as D (6 bases). V was pared by 5 bases and J by 7 bases, with 18 bases between. The CDR3 covers 15 residues. Germline assignment: CDR1 MNHEY and CDR2 SMNVEV (reference sequence). The CDR3 coding sequence is TGTGCCAGCAGTACCGGGACGGGAGTAGGTAATGAGCAGTTCTTC. It specifies CASSTGTGVGNEQFF.

This clone appeared once. The chain has TRBV19 and TRBJ2-7; 10 nucleotides match TRBD2. J gave up 0 bases and V 5 bases, and 10 bases lay outside the gene matches. CDR3 length: 17 amino acids. From germline, CDR1 is LNHDA and CDR2 SQIVND (reference sequence). The chain's CDR3 is CASSPRTSGINSYEQYF. Written as DNA, the CDR3 is TGTGCCAGTAGTCCGAGGACTAGCGGCATTAACTCCTACGAGCAGTACTTC. Complete variable domain (other parts from reference TRBV19 and TRBJ2-7): DGGITQSPKYLFRKEGQNVTLSCEQNLNHDAMYWYRQDPGQGLRLIYYSQIVNDFQKGDIAEGYSVSREKKESFPLTVTSAQKNPTAFYLCASSPRTSGINSYEQYFGPGTRLTVT.

The chain combines TRBV5-1 with TRBJ2-1; D call uncertain. The V and J ends lost 0 bases and 5 bases respectively, with 3 bases between them. CDR3 length equals 12 residues. Per germline, CDR1 SGHRS and CDR2 YFSETQ. CDR3 loop: CASSLVDNEQFF. CDR3 sequence (DNA): TGCGCCAGCAGCTTGGTGGACAATGAGCAGTTCTTC.

The chain uses TRBV9 and TRBJ2-2; possibly TRBD2 for D (6 bases). V was clipped by 2 bases and J by 0 bases, with 11 bases between them. Germline CDR1 and CDR2: SGDLS and YYNGEE. This CDR3 region has 16 residues. CDR3 nucleotides: TGTGCCAGCAGCGTCTCTAGCGAGGCGAACACCGGGGAGCTGTTTTTT. It encodes CASSVSSEANTGELFF.

J is TRBJ2-6 and V is TRBV19, with D hard to call. There are 15 residues in the CDR3. Trimming took off 3 bases at V and 1 base at J, with 7 bases between the two ends. The germline gives CDR1 LNHDA, CDR2 SQIVND (reference sequence). CDR3 bases: TGTGCCAGTAGTATCGGGCTGTCTGGGGCCAACGTCCTGACTTTC. This codes for CASSIGLSGANVLTF.

V is TRBV27 and J is TRBJ1-6; no firm D call. The germline CDR1 and CDR2 sequences are MNHEY and SMNVEV (reference sequence). The CDR3 covers 15 residues. V was cut by 6 bases and J by 5 bases, with 14 bases left in between. CDR3 DNA sequence: TGTGCCAGCAGCCCATCTGGTTGGAATAATTCACCCCTCCACTTT. It is translated as CASSPSGWNNSPLHF.

Comment on this clone: A much larger clone differs by one base, so this may be a read error. The same CDR3 is also encoded by other DNA sequences in this sample. V and J are TRBV9 and TRBJ1-2; 7 bases match TRBD1. The CDR3 extends over 15 amino acids. Germline V gives CDR1 SGDLS, CDR2 YYNGEE. The J segment lost 0 bases and the V segment lost 0 bases, leaving 2 bases of the junction unmatched. Written as DNA, the CDR3 is TGTGCCAGCAGCGTAGAGGGGACAGCTAACTATGGCTACACCTTC. Translation gives CASSVEGTANYGYTF.

V and J are TRBV27 and TRBJ1-3; D is undetermined. Germline V lookup: CDR1 MNHEY, CDR2 SMNVEV (reference sequence). The CDR3 is 15 amino acids. V lost 0 bases and J lost 0, with 6 bases in between. The CDR3 sequence is CASSLSQSSGNTIYF. In DNA, the CDR3 is TGTGCCAGCAGTTTATCACAGAGCTCTGGAAACACCATATATTTT.

This chain connects TRBV7-5 to TRBJ2-5; TRBD2, the table's D call, was not compared with the DNA. TRBV7-5 is a recognized pseudogene. CDR3 length equals 16 residues. CDR3 sequence: CVRSSRLAGGGETQYF. The CDR3, as DNA: TGTGTCAGAAGCTCTAGACTAGCGGGAGGGGGGGAGACCCAGTACTTC.

The V and J genes are TRBV19 and TRBJ2-5, with D perhaps matching TRBD1 (8 bases). The J call may be wrong; the DNA end is better matched by TRBJ2-7. Germline-derived CDR1 and CDR2 are LNHDA and SQIVND (reference sequence). CDR3 size: 13 residues. The DNA for the CDR3 is TGTGCCAGTAGGTACAGGGGGGGGTACGAGCAGTACTTC. Its translation is CASRYRGGYEQYF.

The rearrangement joins TRBV7-3 to TRBJ2-2; 8 bases match TRBD2. Germline V CDR1 and CDR2: SGHTA, FQGTGA. This CDR3 has 16 residues. V was clipped by 2 bases and J by 8 bases; unmatched bases: 10. CDR3 region: CASSLVAGPTGGELFF. CDR3 in DNA: TGTGCCAGCAGCTTAGTAGCGGGACCAACGGGTGGGGAGCTGTTTTTT.

This rearrangement joins TRBV19 to TRBJ1-2, with D unresolved. Between the trimmed V and J ends, which lost 5 bases and 6 bases, there was a span of 10 bases. This CDR3 contains 12 residues. The germline CDR1 and CDR2 sequences are LNHDA and SQIVND (reference sequence). The CDR3, as DNA: TGTGCCAGTAGTGCCGGTTTAGATGGCTACACCTTC. Its translation is CASSAGLDGYTF.

In nucleotides, the CDR3 is TGTGCCAGCAGCTTCTCGGGGGACTACACAGATACGCAGTATTTT. The encoded protein is CASSFSGDYTDTQYF. The chain couples TRBV11-2 to TRBJ2-3; 7 positions agree with TRBD2. V trimming: 3 bases; J trimming: 2 bases; junction bases outside the gene matches: 5. The CDR3 runs to 15 residues. Germline V gives CDR1 SGHAT, CDR2 FQNNGV.

The chain joins TRBV10-2 to TRBJ2-1; D is perhaps TRBD2 (5 bases). Trimming removed 5 bases from V and 4 bases from J, with 12 bases in between. The CDR3 runs 14 residues. Germline V gene data show CDR1 as WSHSY and CDR2 as SAAADI. CDR3 sequence: CASSSGRTYNEQFF. The CDR3 DNA follows: TGCGCCAGCAGTTCGGGGAGAACTTACAATGAGCAGTTCTTC.

The V call is TRBV5-4, the J call TRBJ1-2, with D possibly matching TRBD1 (6 bases). CDR1 and CDR2 (germline): SGHNT, YYREEE (reference sequence). Trimming took 0 bases from V and 6 from J, leaving 9 bases between them. The CDR3 loop spans 13 amino acids. In DNA form, the CDR3 reads TGTGCCAGCAGCTTGGGGGGGGCCGATGGCTACACCTTC. This translates into CASSLGGADGYTF.

There are a few counts of this clone. This chain connects TRBV28 to TRBJ2-2; D call uncertain. Per germline, CDR1 MDHEN and CDR2 SYDVKM. This CDR3 region has 14 residues. Trimming took off 3 bases at V and 1 base at J, with 6 bases between the two ends. The CDR3, as DNA: TGTGCCAGCAGTTTGTCCAAGAACACCGGGGAGCTGTTTTTT. This gives the protein CASSLSKNTGELFF.

This sequence joins TRBV30 and TRBJ2-2; D call uncertain. The V end was cut by 4 bases, the J end by 7 bases, with 7 bases between. From germline, CDR1 is GTSNPN and CDR2 SVGIG (reference sequence). The CDR3 consists of 11 residues. CDR3 DNA: TGTGCCTGGAACGGAAACGGGGAGCTGTTTTTT. Protein: CAWNGNGELFF.

This clone was found once. This chain links TRBV27 with TRBJ2-7; possible D gene TRBD1, 5 bases. Germline-derived CDR1 and CDR2 are MNHEY and SMNVEV (reference sequence). V lost 4 bases and J lost 3, with 13 bases in between. This CDR3 is built from 14 residues. The CDR3 coding sequence is TGTGCCAGCAGTTACACAGGACACTTCTACGAGCAGTACTTC. Translated: CASSYTGHFYEQYF.

The chain links TRBV7-9 to TRBJ2-7; 10 positions agree with TRBD1. The germline V gene encodes CDR1 SEHNR and CDR2 FQNEAQ (reference sequence). Trimming removed 5 bases from V and 2 bases from J; junction bases left unmatched: 12. This CDR3 spans 17 amino acids. CDR3 DNA: TGTGCCAGCAGCCCCATCCCGGGACAGGGGATCCCCTACGAGCAGTACTTC. It specifies CASSPIPGQGIPYEQYF.

The rearrangement uses TRBV4-1 and TRBJ2-1; D unclear. Between the trimmed V and J ends, which lost 0 bases and 4 bases, there was a span of 16 bases. Germline CDR1 MGHRA, CDR2 YSYEKL. This CDR3 contains 17 residues. The CDR3 DNA is TGCGCCAGCAGCCAAGATGGCGCAGGCCAGTTGTACAATGAGCAGTTCTTC. Amino acids: CASSQDGAGQLYNEQFF.

This chain uses TRBV27 with TRBJ2-1; no clear D gene. V lost 2 bases to trimming and J lost 1 base, with 6 bases between them. Germline CDR1 MNHEY, CDR2 SMNVEV (reference sequence). This CDR3 is 14 amino acids long. The CDR3 sequence is CASSLQESYNEQFF. The CDR3 DNA reads as TGTGCCAGCAGTTTACAGGAGTCCTACAATGAGCAGTTCTTC.